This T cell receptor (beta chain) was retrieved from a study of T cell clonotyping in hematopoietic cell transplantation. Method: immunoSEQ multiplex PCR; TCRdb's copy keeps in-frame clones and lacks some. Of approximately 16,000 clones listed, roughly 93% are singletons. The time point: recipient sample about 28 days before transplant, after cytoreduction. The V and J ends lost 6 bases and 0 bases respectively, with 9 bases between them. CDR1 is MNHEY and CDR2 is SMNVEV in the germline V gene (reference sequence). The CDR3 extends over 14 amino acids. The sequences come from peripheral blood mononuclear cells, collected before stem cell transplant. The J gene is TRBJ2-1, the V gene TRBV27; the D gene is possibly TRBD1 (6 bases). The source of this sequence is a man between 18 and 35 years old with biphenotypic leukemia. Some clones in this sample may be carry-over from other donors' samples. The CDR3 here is CASSDRSSYNEQFF. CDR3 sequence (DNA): TGTGCCAGCAGCGACAGGAGCTCCTACAATGAGCAGTTCTTC.